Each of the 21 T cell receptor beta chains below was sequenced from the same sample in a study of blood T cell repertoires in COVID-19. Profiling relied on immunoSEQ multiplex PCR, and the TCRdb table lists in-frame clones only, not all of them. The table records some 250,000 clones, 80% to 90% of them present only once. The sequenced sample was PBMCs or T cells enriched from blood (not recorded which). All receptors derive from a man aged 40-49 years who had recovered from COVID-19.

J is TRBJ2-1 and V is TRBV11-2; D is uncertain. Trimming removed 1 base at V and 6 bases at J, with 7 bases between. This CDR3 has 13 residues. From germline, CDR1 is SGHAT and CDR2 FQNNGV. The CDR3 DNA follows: TGTGCCAGCAGCTTAGTCTCCCGCAATGAGCAGTTCTTC. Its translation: CASSLVSRNEQFF. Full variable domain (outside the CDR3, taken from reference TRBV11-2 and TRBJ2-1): EAGVAQSPRYKIIEKRQSVAFWCNPISGHATLYWYQQILGQGPKLLIQFQNNGVVDDSQLPKDRFSAERLKGVDSTLKIQPAKLEDSAVYLCASSLVSRNEQFFGPGTRLTVL.

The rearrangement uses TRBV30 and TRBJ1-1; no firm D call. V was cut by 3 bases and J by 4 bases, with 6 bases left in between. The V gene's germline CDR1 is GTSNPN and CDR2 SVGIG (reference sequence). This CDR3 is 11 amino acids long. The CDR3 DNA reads TGTGCCTGGAGCCTAACCACTGAAGCTTTCTTT. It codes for CAWSLTTEAFF.

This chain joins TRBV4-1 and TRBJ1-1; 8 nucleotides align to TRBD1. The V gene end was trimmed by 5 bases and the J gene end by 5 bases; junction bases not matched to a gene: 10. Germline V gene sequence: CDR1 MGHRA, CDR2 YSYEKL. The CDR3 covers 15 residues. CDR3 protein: CASSNPPGGKTEAFF. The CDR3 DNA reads TGCGCCAGCAGCAACCCCCCAGGGGGCAAGACTGAAGCTTTCTTT.

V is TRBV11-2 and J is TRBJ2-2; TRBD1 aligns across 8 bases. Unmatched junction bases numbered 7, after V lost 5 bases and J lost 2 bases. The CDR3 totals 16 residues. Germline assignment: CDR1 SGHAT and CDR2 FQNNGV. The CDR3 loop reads CASSGQGTHNTGELFF. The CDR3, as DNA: TGTGCCAGCAGCGGACAGGGAACCCACAACACCGGGGAGCTGTTTTTT. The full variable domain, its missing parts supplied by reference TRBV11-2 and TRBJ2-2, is EAGVAQSPRYKIIEKRQSVAFWCNPISGHATLYWYQQILGQGPKLLIQFQNNGVVDDSQLPKDRFSAERLKGVDSTLKIQPAKLEDSAVYLCASSGQGTHNTGELFFGEGSRLTVL.

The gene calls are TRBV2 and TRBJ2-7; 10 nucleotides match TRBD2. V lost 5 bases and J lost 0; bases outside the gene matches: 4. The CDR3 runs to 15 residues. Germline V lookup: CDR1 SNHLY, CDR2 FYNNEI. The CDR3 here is CASSFSSGSSYEQYF. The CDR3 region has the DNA TGTGCCAGCAGTTTCTCTAGCGGGAGCTCCTACGAGCAGTACTTC.

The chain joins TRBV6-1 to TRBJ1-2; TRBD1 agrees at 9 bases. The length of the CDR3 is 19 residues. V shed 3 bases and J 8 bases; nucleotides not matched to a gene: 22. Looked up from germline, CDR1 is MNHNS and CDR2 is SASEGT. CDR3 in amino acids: CASSDRLRDRVVHGQGYTF. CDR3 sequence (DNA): TGTGCCAGCAGTGACCGCTTGCGGGACAGGGTGGTTCATGGTCAGGGCTACACCTTC.

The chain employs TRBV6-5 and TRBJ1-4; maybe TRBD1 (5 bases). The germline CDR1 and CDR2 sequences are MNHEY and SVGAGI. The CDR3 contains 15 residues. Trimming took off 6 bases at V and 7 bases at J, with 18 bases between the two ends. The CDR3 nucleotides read TGTGCCAGCAGCCGAGCGGGGACGGGTGGTGAAAAACTGTTTTTT. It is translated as CASSRAGTGGEKLFF.

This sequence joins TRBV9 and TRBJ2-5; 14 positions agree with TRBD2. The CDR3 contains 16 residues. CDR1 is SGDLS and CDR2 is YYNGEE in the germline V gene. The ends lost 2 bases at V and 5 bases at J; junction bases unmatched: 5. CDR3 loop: CASSVTGLAGVETQYF. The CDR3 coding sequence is TGTGCCAGCAGCGTCACGGGACTAGCGGGGGTTGAGACCCAGTACTTC.

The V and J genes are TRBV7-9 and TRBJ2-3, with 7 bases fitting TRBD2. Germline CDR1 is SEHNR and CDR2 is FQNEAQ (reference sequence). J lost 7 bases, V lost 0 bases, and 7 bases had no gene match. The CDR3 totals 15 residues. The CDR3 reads CASSLATGLGNTQYF. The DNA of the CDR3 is TGTGCCAGCAGCTTAGCGACCGGACTAGGCAATACGCAGTATTTT.

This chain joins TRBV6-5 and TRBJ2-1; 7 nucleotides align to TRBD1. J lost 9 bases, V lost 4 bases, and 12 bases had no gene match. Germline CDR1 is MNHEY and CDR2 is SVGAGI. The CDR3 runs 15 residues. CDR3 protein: CASSSDRYWLGEQFF. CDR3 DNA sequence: TGTGCCAGCAGTTCGGACAGGTATTGGCTGGGTGAGCAGTTCTTC.

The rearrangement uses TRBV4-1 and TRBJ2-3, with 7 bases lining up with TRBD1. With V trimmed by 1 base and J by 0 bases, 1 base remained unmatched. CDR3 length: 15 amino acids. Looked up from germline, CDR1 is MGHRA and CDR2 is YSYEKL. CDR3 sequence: CASSQVGQSTDTQYF. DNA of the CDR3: TGCGCCAGCAGCCAAGTGGGACAGAGCACAGATACGCAGTATTTT.

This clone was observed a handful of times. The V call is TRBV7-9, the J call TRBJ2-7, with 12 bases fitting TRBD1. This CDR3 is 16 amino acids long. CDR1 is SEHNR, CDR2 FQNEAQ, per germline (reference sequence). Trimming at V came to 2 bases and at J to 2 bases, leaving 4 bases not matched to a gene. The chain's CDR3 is CASSLWDRGHTYEQYF. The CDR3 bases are TGTGCCAGCAGCTTATGGGACAGGGGGCACACCTACGAGCAGTACTTC. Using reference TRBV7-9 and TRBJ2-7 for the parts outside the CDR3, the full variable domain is DTGVSQNPRHKITKRGQNVTFRCDPISEHNRLYWYRQTLGQGPEFLTYFQNEAQLEKSRLLSDRFSAERPKGSFSTLEIQRTEQGDSAMYLCASSLWDRGHTYEQYFGPGTRLTVT.

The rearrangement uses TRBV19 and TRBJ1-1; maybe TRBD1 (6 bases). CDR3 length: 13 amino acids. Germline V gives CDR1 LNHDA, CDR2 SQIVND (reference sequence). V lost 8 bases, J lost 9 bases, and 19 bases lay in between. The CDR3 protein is CASGKLGGRQAFF. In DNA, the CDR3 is TGTGCCAGTGGGAAATTGGGGGGGCGGCAAGCTTTCTTT.

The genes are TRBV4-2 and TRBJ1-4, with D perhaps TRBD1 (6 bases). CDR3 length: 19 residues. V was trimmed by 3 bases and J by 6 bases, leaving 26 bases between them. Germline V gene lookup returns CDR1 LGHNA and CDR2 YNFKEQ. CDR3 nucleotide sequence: TGTGCCAGCAGCCAGTCGATCTTACAGGGAATAGGTGTATATGAAAAACTGTTTTTT. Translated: CASSQSILQGIGVYEKLFF.

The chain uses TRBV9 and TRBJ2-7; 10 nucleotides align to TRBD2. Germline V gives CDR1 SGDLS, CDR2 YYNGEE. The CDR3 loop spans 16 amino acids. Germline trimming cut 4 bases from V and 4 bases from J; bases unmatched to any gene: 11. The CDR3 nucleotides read TGTGCCAGCAGCCTAACAGGGGGACTAGCGATTTACGAGCAGTACTTC. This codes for CASSLTGGLAIYEQYF. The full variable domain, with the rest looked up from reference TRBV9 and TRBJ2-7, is DSGVTQTPKHLITATGQRVTLRCSPRSGDLSVYWYQQSLDQGLQFLIQYYNGEERAKGNILERFSAQQFPDLHSELNLSSLELGDSALYFCASSLTGGLAIYEQYFGPGTRLTVT.

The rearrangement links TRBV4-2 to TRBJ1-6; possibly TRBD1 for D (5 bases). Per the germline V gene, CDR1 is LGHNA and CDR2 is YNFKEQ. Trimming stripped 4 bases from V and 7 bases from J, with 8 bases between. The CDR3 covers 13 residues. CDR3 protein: CASSLPGNSPLHF. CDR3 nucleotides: TGTGCCAGCAGCCTACCAGGGAATTCACCCCTCCACTTT.

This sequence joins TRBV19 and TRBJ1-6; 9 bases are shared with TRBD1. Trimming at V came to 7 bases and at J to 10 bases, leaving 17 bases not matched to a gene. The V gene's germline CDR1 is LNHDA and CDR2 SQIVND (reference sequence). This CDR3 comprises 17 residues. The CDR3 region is CASTATGGVPLYSPLHF. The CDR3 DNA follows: TGTGCCAGTACCGCGACAGGGGGAGTCCCACTATACTCACCCCTCCACTTT.

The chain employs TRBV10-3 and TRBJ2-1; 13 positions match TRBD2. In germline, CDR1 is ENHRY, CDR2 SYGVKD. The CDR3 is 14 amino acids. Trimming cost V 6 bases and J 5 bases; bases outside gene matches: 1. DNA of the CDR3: TGTGCCATCAGCGGGACTAGCGGGGACAATGAGCAGTTCTTC. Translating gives CAISGTSGDNEQFF.

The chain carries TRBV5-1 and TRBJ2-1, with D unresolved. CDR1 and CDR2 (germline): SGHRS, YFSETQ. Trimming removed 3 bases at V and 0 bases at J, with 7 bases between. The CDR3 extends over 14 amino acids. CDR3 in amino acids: CASSSPGSYNEQFF. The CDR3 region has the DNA TGCGCCAGCAGCTCGCCGGGCTCCTACAATGAGCAGTTCTTC.

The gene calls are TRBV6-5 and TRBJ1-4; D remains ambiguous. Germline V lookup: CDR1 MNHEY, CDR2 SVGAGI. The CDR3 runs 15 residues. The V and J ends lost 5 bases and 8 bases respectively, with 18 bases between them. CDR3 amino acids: CASSTEGRRAEKLFF. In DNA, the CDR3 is TGTGCCAGCAGTACAGAAGGGAGGAGGGCGGAAAAACTGTTTTTT.

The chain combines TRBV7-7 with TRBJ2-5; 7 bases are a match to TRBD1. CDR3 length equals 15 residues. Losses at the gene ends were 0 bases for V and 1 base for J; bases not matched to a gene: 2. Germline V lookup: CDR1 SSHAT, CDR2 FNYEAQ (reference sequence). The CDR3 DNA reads TGTGCCAGCAGCTTAGCGGCAGGGGGCCAAGAGACCCAGTACTTC. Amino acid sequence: CASSLAAGGQETQYF.